This T cell receptor beta chain was retrieved from a study of blood T cell repertoires in COVID-19. Source study methods: It was from reference gene primer amplification that nucleated cell counts were estimated. Some clones are missing from TCRdb's copy, which holds only in-frame ones; the method was immunoSEQ multiplex PCR. V and J calls and clone size are copied from that table; D and trimming were computed from the DNA. The data contain 95,000 to 150,000 clones, approximately 85% of them singletons. The sequenced material came from peripheral blood. This TCR was sampled from an older man with acute or convalescent COVID-19.

The CDR3 DNA follows: TGCGCCAGCAGTGACCACCGAGGGACTTTGCAGCAGTACTTC. Translated: CASSDHRGTLQQYF. The chain links TRBV10-1 to TRBJ2-7; perhaps TRBD2 as D (6 bases). This CDR3 has 14 residues. From germline, CDR1 is WNHNN and CDR2 SYGVQD (reference sequence). Trimming cost V 3 bases and J 8 bases, with 17 bases left between them.